The 12 T cell receptor beta chains reported below all come from one sample, sequenced in a study of blood T cell repertoires in COVID-19. Clones were read by immunoSEQ multiplex PCR, and TCRdb kept only the in-frame ones, dropping some. This repertoire shows about 220,000 clones, 82% found once; its top ten account for 3% to 4%. Material: PBMCs or T cells enriched from blood (not recorded which). Receptors originate from a woman aged 55-75 years who had recovered from COVID-19.

The chain employs TRBV7-9 and TRBJ1-1, with D unclear. CDR1 is SEHNR and CDR2 is FQNEAQ in the germline V gene (reference sequence). V was cut by 2 bases and J by 1 base, with 8 bases left in between. The CDR3 totals 14 residues. The CDR3 loop is CASSLTVPNTEAFF. DNA for the CDR3: TGTGCCAGCAGCTTAACAGTTCCGAACACTGAAGCTTTCTTT.

This clone was found many times. The chain has TRBV10-1 and TRBJ1-5; TRBD1 aligns across 11 bases. V shed 3 bases, J shed 0 bases, and the junction held 4 bases outside the gene matches. Looked up from germline, CDR1 is WNHNN and CDR2 is SYGVQD (reference sequence). CDR3 length: 17 residues. CDR3 sequence reads: CASSDRTGGRSNQPQHF. The CDR3 DNA reads TGCGCCAGCAGTGACAGGACAGGGGGCCGTAGCAATCAGCCCCAGCATTTT.

This chain connects TRBV11-2 to TRBJ1-2; D may be TRBD1 (5 bases). This CDR3 contains 14 residues. V was clipped by 5 bases and J by 5 bases, with 15 bases between them. Per the germline V gene, CDR1 is SGHAT and CDR2 is FQNNGV. The CDR3 protein is CASSPTRGIYGYTF. The CDR3 coding sequence is TGTGCCAGCAGCCCTACGCGGGGCATATATGGCTACACCTTC.

This sequence joins TRBV27 and TRBJ2-2; D is possibly TRBD2 (5 bases). V was pared by 5 bases and J by 3 bases, with 16 bases between. The CDR3 is made up of 16 amino acids. In germline, CDR1 is MNHEY, CDR2 SMNVEV (reference sequence). CDR3: CASSIMWRFDTGELFF. The CDR3 nucleotides are TGTGCCAGCAGTATTATGTGGAGGTTTGACACCGGGGAGCTGTTTTTT.

V and J are TRBV7-2 and TRBJ2-5; 8 bases match TRBD2. The CDR3 has 15 amino acids. Unmatched junction bases numbered 9, after V lost 4 bases and J lost 5 bases. CDR1 SGHTA and CDR2 FQGNSA come from the germline V gene. The CDR3 DNA is TGTGCCAGCAGCTCATCCAGCGGGAGTTGGGAGACCCAGTACTTC. It encodes CASSSSSGSWETQYF.

The chain couples TRBV15 to TRBJ2-3; 14 bases agree with TRBD2. CDR1 and CDR2 (germline): LNHNV, YYDKDF (reference sequence). The CDR3 sequence is 18 residues long. The V and J ends lost 2 bases and 4 bases, in that order; junction bases with no gene match: 8. The CDR3 sequence is CATSRSGTSGRRSDTQYF. CDR3 sequence (DNA): TGTGCCACCAGCAGATCCGGGACTAGCGGGAGAAGATCAGATACGCAGTATTTT.

This clone was seen ten or more times. This rearrangement joins TRBV3-1 (or the pseudogene TRBV3-2) to TRBJ1-1, with D tentatively TRBD1 (6 bases). The CDR3 totals 13 residues. With 5 bases removed from V and 1 base from J, the gap between germline ends came to 8 bases. Germline CDR1 is LGHDT and CDR2 is YNNKEL (reference sequence). The CDR3 loop reads CASSGRGNTEAFF. Written as DNA, the CDR3 is TGTGCCAGCAGCGGCAGGGGGAACACTGAAGCTTTCTTT.

CDR3 residues: CASSPGQANSGNTIYF. The CDR3 DNA follows: TGTGCCAGCTCACCGGGACAGGCCAACTCTGGAAACACCATATATTTT. This rearrangement joins TRBV18 to TRBJ1-3, with 8 bases aligning to TRBD1. With 3 bases clipped from V and 0 bases from J, the junction kept 4 bases outside the gene matches. This CDR3 has 16 residues. Germline loops: CDR1 KGHSH, CDR2 LQKENI.

V and J are TRBV18 and TRBJ1-1; tentative D call: TRBD1 (5 bases). The V end lost 9 bases, the J end lost 1 base, and 21 bases lay between the germline ends. Looked up from germline, CDR1 is KGHSH and CDR2 is LQKENI. This CDR3 is 16 amino acids long. The CDR3 DNA reads as TGTGCCAGTCCAGGGAGGCCGGGGCGCGGGAACACTGAAGCTTTCTTT. Translating it yields CASPGRPGRGNTEAFF.

The chain is built from TRBV3-1 (or the pseudogene TRBV3-2) and TRBJ1-2; no definite D call. V lost 0 bases to trimming and J lost 7 bases, with 9 bases between them. The CDR3 contains 13 residues. CDR1 LGHDT and CDR2 YNNKEL come from the germline V gene (reference sequence). The CDR3 loop reads CASSQETRGGYTF. CDR3 DNA sequence: TGTGCCAGCAGCCAAGAGACTAGAGGTGGCTACACCTTC.

The chain carries TRBV7-9 and TRBJ2-1; TRBD2 aligns across 7 bases. The ends lost 5 bases at V and 3 bases at J; junction bases unmatched: 7. CDR1 is SEHNR and CDR2 is FQNEAQ in the germline V gene (reference sequence). The CDR3 totals 15 residues. Written as DNA, the CDR3 is TGTGCCAGCAGCCGGGGCCCTAGCGGCTACAATGAGCAGTTCTTC. Amino acid sequence: CASSRGPSGYNEQFF.

The V gene is TRBV19, the J gene TRBJ1-1; D is unresolved. V lost 4 bases and J lost 5, with 14 bases in between. The CDR3 is 14 amino acids. CDR1 is LNHDA and CDR2 is SQIVND in the germline V gene (reference sequence). The CDR3 is CASSRPGMDTEAFF. CDR3 DNA: TGTGCCAGTAGTAGGCCCGGGATGGATACTGAAGCTTTCTTT.